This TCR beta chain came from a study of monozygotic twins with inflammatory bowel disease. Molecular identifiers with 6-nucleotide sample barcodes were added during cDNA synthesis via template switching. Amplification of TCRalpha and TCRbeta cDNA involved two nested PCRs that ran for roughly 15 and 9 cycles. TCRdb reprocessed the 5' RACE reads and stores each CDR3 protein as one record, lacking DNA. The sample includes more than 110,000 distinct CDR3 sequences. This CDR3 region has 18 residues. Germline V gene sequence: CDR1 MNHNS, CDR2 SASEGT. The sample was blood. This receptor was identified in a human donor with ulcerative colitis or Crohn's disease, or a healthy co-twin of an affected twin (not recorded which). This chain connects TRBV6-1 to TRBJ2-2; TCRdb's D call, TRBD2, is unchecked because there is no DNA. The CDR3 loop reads CASSHRTSGRAHTGELFF.